The rows below give T cell receptor beta chains drawn from one sample of a study of shared clonotypes between healthy human individuals. Produced via immunoSEQ multiplex PCR; TCRdb's table is partial and in-frame only. The profile shows about 600,000 clones, roughly 97% of them singletons. Sequenced: naive CD4+ T cells sorted from blood. These TCRs come from a woman aged 25 to 39 in good health. The CDR3 runs from the conserved cysteine through the conserved F or W. A D gene is named only where the DNA matches it firmly. Rows may omit the clone size; those that give it use once, few, many or a size class.

v_gene	j_gene	d_gene	abundance	CDR3aa	CDR3nt
TRBV10-3	TRBJ1-2	TRBD1	NA	CAIDGQGGYGYTF	TGTGCCATCGATGGACAGGGGGGCTATGGCTACACCTTC
TRBV28	TRBJ2-7	NA	NA	CASSSNSYEQYF	TGTGCCAGCAGTTCGAATTCCTACGAGCAGTACTTC
TRBV5-1	TRBJ2-5	NA	NA	CASSLVPSGTQYF	TGCGCCAGCAGCTTGGTACCTAGTGGGACCCAGTACTTC
TRBV5-1	TRBJ2-3	NA	NA	CASRSGAADTQYF	TGCGCCAGCCGATCGGGAGCGGCTGATACGCAGTATTTT
TRBV4-1	TRBJ1-6	NA	NA	CASSQGPARSPLHF	TGCGCCAGCAGCCAAGGTCCGGCGAGATCACCCCTCCACTTT
TRBV6-5	TRBJ2-7	TRBD1	NA	CASRSRGPEQYF	TGTGCCAGCAGGAGCAGGGGGCCCGAGCAGTACTTC
TRBV7-2	TRBJ1-2	TRBD1	NA	CASSIYTQGGGYTF	TGTGCCAGCAGCATATACACCCAGGGGGGAGGCTACACCTTC
TRBV7-2	TRBJ2-3	NA	NA	CASSLAGTGSRTDTQYF	TGTGCCAGCAGCTTAGCCGGGACTGGATCTCGCACAGATACGCAGTATTTT
TRBV19	TRBJ2-2	TRBD2	NA	CASRDRVLAGVNTGELFF	TGTGCCAGTAGAGACAGGGTACTAGCGGGCGTGAACACCGGGGAGCTGTTTTTT
TRBV19	TRBJ2-2	NA	once	CATRGWENTGELFF	TGTGCCACCAGGGGATGGGAGAACACCGGGGAGCTGTTTTTT
TRBV5-1	TRBJ2-7	TRBD2	NA	CASSLDPGLVTDEQYF	TGCGCCAGCAGCCTGGACCCGGGACTAGTTACGGACGAGCAGTACTTC
TRBV5-1	TRBJ1-3	NA	NA	CASSLPSTGNTIYF	TGCGCCAGCAGCTTGCCCAGTACTGGAAACACCATATATTTT
TRBV28	TRBJ2-7	TRBD1	NA	CASSLRDRIIYEQYF	TGTGCCAGCAGTTTAAGGGACAGGATTATCTACGAGCAGTACTTC
TRBV19	TRBJ2-7	TRBD2	NA	CASSILAGGGYEQYF	TGTGCCAGTAGTATATTAGCGGGAGGCGGCTACGAGCAGTACTTC
TRBV6-1	TRBJ2-7	NA	once	CASSEAHNTRGEQYF	TGTGCCAGCAGTGAAGCGCATAATACCCGCGGGGAGCAGTACTTC
TRBV30	TRBJ1-2	TRBD1	NA	CAWSVQGAIGYTF	TGTGCCTGGAGTGTACAGGGGGCAATCGGCTACACCTTC
TRBV9	TRBJ2-1	TRBD2	once	CASSVDPSGNNEQFF	TGTGCCAGCAGCGTAGATCCTAGCGGGAACAATGAGCAGTTCTTC
TRBV14	TRBJ2-5	NA	NA	CASSPRSGGGETQYF	TGTGCCAGCAGCCCCAGGTCTGGGGGAGGTGAGACCCAGTACTTC
TRBV6-1	TRBJ1-5	NA	NA	CASRTDSDSNQPQHF	TGTGCCAGCAGAACGGACAGCGATAGCAATCAGCCCCAGCATTTT
TRBV2	TRBJ2-5	NA	NA	CASSVRTPAKETQYF	TGTGCCAGCAGTGTACGGACGCCCGCCAAAGAGACCCAGTACTTC
TRBV4-1	TRBJ2-7	TRBD2	NA	CASSQGDGLAGRYEQYF	TGCGCCAGCAGCCAAGGAGATGGACTAGCGGGAAGGTACGAGCAGTACTTC
TRBV7-8	TRBJ2-6	NA	NA	CASSETCYPQSRANVLTF	TGTGCCAGCAGCGAAACGTGTTACCCACAAAGTCGGGCCAACGTCCTGACTTTC
TRBV19	TRBJ2-4	TRBD2	NA	CASNPGGVFNIQYF	TGTGCCAGTAACCCCGGGGGGGTTTTCAACATTCAGTACTTC
TRBV27	TRBJ2-6	NA	NA	CASSSYISGANVLTF	TGTGCCAGCAGTTCTTACATCTCTGGGGCCAACGTCCTGACTTTC
TRBV28	TRBJ2-7	TRBD1	once	CASSLRQGAGEQYF	TGTGCCAGCAGTTTAAGGCAGGGGGCAGGGGAGCAGTACTTC
TRBV6-5	TRBJ2-1	NA	NA	CASSYSPESYNEQFF	TGTGCCAGCAGTTACTCGCCGGAGTCCTACAATGAGCAGTTCTTC
TRBV5-4	TRBJ2-1	TRBD1	once	CASSNSQGATYNEQFF	TGTGCCAGCAGCAACTCGCAGGGGGCGACCTACAATGAGCAGTTCTTC
TRBV6-5	TRBJ2-2	NA	NA	CASSYSKSLTGELFF	TGTGCCAGCAGTTACTCGAAGTCGCTCACCGGGGAGCTGTTTTTT
TRBV7-2	TRBJ1-1	NA	once	CASSPTGFNTEAFF	TGTGCCAGCAGCCCTACAGGGTTCAACACTGAAGCTTTCTTT
TRBV7-9	TRBJ2-7	TRBD2	NA	CASSLAVAGVKEQYF	TGTGCCAGCAGCTTAGCGGTAGCGGGAGTAAAAGAGCAGTACTTC
TRBV18	TRBJ1-1	NA	NA	CASSNRGGVDTEAFF	TGTGCCAGCTCAAATAGGGGGGGTGTTGACACTGAAGCTTTCTTT
TRBV5-1	TRBJ2-7	TRBD2	NA	CASSRGAGGPSRAYEQYF	TGCGCCAGCAGCCGAGGTGCGGGAGGGCCCTCGCGAGCCTACGAGCAGTACTTC
TRBV18	TRBJ2-6	NA	NA	CASSPMLKGSGANVLTF	TGTGCCAGCTCACCAATGTTGAAGGGCTCTGGGGCCAACGTCCTGACTTTC
TRBV10-2	TRBJ2-5	NA	NA	CASSERETQYF	TGCGCCAGCAGTGAGAGGGAGACCCAGTACTTC
TRBV18	TRBJ1-5	TRBD1	NA	CASSHTSGTVNQPQHF	TGTGCCAGCTCACATACATCCGGGACAGTGAACCAGCCCCAGCATTTT
TRBV6-1	TRBJ1-4	TRBD1	NA	CASSDQTGGSEKLFF	TGTGCCAGCAGCGACCAGACAGGGGGATCCGAAAAACTGTTTTTT
TRBV28	TRBJ1-5	NA	NA	CASSFPWGGQPQHF	TGTGCCAGCAGTTTCCCTTGGGGAGGACAGCCCCAGCATTTT
TRBV2	TRBJ1-1	NA	NA	CASRSEQIGTEAFF	TGTGCCAGCAGGAGCGAACAAATAGGGACTGAAGCTTTCTTT
TRBV6-1	TRBJ2-7	NA	NA	CASSDRRRDVSYEQYF	TGTGCCAGCAGTGATCGTCGGCGGGATGTCTCCTACGAGCAGTACTTC
TRBV19	TRBJ2-1	TRBD2	NA	CASSIRTSGTYNEQFF	TGTGCCAGTAGTATTCGGACTAGCGGGACCTACAATGAGCAGTTCTTC
TRBV4-2	TRBJ2-1	TRBD2	NA	CASSQRVLAGYQRDIKYEQFF	TGTGCCAGCAGCCAAAGGGTACTAGCGGGATATCAGCGGGATATCAAATATGAGCAGTTCTTC
TRBV4-1	TRBJ2-2	NA	NA	CASSQDLTQGRGGELFF	TGCGCCAGCAGCCAAGATCTAACCCAGGGGAGGGGCGGGGAGCTGTTTTTT
TRBV18	TRBJ2-7	NA	NA	CASSPTDSYEQYF	TGTGCCAGCTCGCCGACGGACTCCTACGAGCAGTACTTC
TRBV6-5	TRBJ1-1	TRBD1	NA	CASSPNRGGNTEAFF	TGTGCCAGCAGCCCTAACAGGGGAGGGAACACTGAAGCTTTCTTT
TRBV28	TRBJ1-3	NA	NA	CASSPPGGSGNTIYF	TGTGCCAGCAGCCCCCCCGGAGGCTCTGGAAACACCATATATTTT